This is a list of T cell receptor beta chains from one sample in a study of T cell responses to AZD1222 COVID-19 vaccine. The protocol was immunoSEQ multiplex PCR, while the TCRdb copy is restricted to in-frame clones and leaves out a portion. The data hold 150,000 or so clones, with around 90% observed a single time. The sequencing used peripheral blood, collected on day 0 of AZD1222 vaccination. These receptors originate from an adult in good health. CDR3s include the opening cysteine and the closing phenylalanine or tryptophan. The order of the fields is J gene, D gene, V gene, clone size, CDR3 protein, CDR3 DNA. A D gene is named only where the DNA matches it firmly. Size is omitted from some rows. Given values are once, few, many or a class for expanded clones.

TRBJ1-2,NA,TRBV29-1,NA,CSVVHGAGRGYGYTF,TGCAGCGTTGTTCATGGGGCAGGGCGAGGCTATGGCTACACCTTC
TRBJ2-2,TRBD1,TRBV24-1,NA,CATSDIYRTGELRTGELFF,TGTGCCACCAGTGATATTTACAGGACAGGTGAACTCCGCACCGGGGAGCTGTTTTTT
TRBJ1-1,NA,TRBV30,NA,CAWRPGHPNTEAFF,TGTGCCTGGAGACCTGGACACCCGAACACTGAAGCTTTCTTT
TRBJ2-3,TRBD1,TRBV2,NA,CASSYGQGTDTQYF,TGTGCCAGCAGTTACGGACAGGGCACAGATACGCAGTATTTT
TRBJ1-3,NA,TRBV3-1/TRBV3-2,once,CASSQGPASGNTIYF,TGTGCCAGCAGCCAAGGTCCAGCCTCTGGAAACACCATATATTTT
TRBJ2-1,NA,TRBV28,NA,CASRTSGLKNEQFF,TGTGCCAGCAGGACCTCGGGACTCAAAAATGAGCAGTTCTTC
TRBJ1-3,NA,TRBV21-1,NA,CASSSGGNSGNTIYF,TGTGCCAGCAGCTCGGGGGGCAACTCTGGAAACACCATATATTTT
TRBJ2-1,TRBD2,TRBV19,once,CASHPWGLAGGISSYNEQFF,TGTGCCAGTCACCCTTGGGGGCTAGCGGGGGGGATAAGCTCCTACAATGAGCAGTTCTTC
TRBJ1-2,NA,TRBV7-2,NA,CASSQPGPPHGYTF,TGTGCCAGCAGTCAACCGGGGCCCCCTCACGGCTACACCTTC
TRBJ2-7,NA,TRBV5-6,NA,CASSLNPGRQYF,TGTGCCAGCAGCTTGAATCCGGGACGGCAGTACTTC
TRBJ1-1,NA,TRBV29-1,NA,CSVEIGQVYTEAFF,TGCAGCGTTGAGATCGGCCAGGTTTACACTGAAGCTTTCTTT
TRBJ1-1,TRBD1,TRBV3-1/TRBV3-2,NA,CASSQGQGASDAFF,TGTGCCAGCAGCCAGGGACAGGGGGCTAGTGACGCTTTCTTT
TRBJ2-5,NA,TRBV20-1,NA,CSAILETQYF,TGCAGTGCTATCTTAGAGACCCAGTACTTC
TRBJ2-7,TRBD1,TRBV4-3,NA,CASSERQGPYEQYF,TGCGCCAGCAGCGAAAGACAGGGGCCCTACGAGCAGTACTTC
TRBJ1-2,NA,TRBV6-5,NA,CASSYSTAPPIYGYTF,TGTGCCAGCAGTTACTCGACAGCTCCTCCTATCTATGGCTACACCTTC
TRBJ1-2,NA,TRBV7-9,NA,CASSPREGRDGYTF,TGTGCCAGCAGCCCCCGGGAAGGGCGAGATGGCTACACCTTC
TRBJ2-3,NA,TRBV10-1,NA,CASSESKGGNPDTQYF,TGCGCCAGCAGTGAGTCGAAAGGCGGGAACCCAGATACGCAGTATTTT
TRBJ2-2,TRBD2,TRBV28,NA,CASSSISGRVVGTGELFF,TGTGCCAGCAGTTCTATTAGCGGGAGAGTGGTGGGTACCGGGGAGCTGTTTTTT
TRBJ2-7,TRBD1,TRBV30,NA,CAWTNRDREFGEQYF,TGTGCCTGGACCAACCGGGACAGGGAATTCGGCGAGCAGTACTTC
TRBJ1-2,NA,TRBV6-5,NA,CASTEGSHYGYTF,TGTGCCAGCACCGAGGGATCTCACTATGGCTACACCTTC
TRBJ1-6,NA,TRBV28,NA,CASSTSGQGLANSPLHF,TGTGCCAGCAGTACATCAGGCCAGGGTCTAGCCAATTCACCCCTCCACTTT
TRBJ2-5,TRBD1,TRBV7-9,NA,CASSSAGGPTGETQYF,TGTGCCAGCAGCTCGGCAGGGGGCCCAACGGGAGAGACCCAGTACTTC